Below are 8 T cell receptor beta chains sequenced from a single sample in a study of OX40 agonist ivuxolimab in advanced cancers. Data came from immunoSEQ multiplex PCR; TCRdb stores just in-frame clones and leaves some out. The table lists about 78,000 clones, 84% of them singletons. The sample in question was CD4+ or CD8+ T cells sorted from blood, obtained in a trial of the OX40 agonist ivuxolimab. The receptors were gathered from an adult with an advanced solid tumor such as melanoma, head and neck, liver or kidney cancer.

This sequence joins TRBV7-8 and TRBJ2-7; TRBD1 is a possible D gene (5 bases). Trimming took 8 bases from V and 2 from J, leaving 16 bases between them. The CDR3 totals 14 residues. Germline V gene lookup returns CDR1 SGHVS and CDR2 FQNEAQ. CDR3 in amino acids: CASAMTAGAYEQYF. CDR3 DNA: TGTGCCAGCGCAATGACAGCAGGAGCCTACGAGCAGTACTTC. The whole variable domain, filled in from reference TRBV7-8 and TRBJ2-7, reads GAGVSQSPRYKVAKRGQDVALRCDPISGHVSLFWYQQALGQGPEFLTYFQNEAQLDKSGLPSDRFFAERPEGSVSTLKIQRTQQEDSAVYLCASAMTAGAYEQYFGPGTRLTVT.

CDR3: CASRKEGGGSNQPQHF. The DNA of the CDR3 is TGTGCCAGTAGAAAGGAGGGCGGGGGGAGCAATCAGCCCCAGCATTTT. The rearrangement links TRBV19 to TRBJ1-5, with a tentative D call TRBD1 (5 bases). The V gene lost 6 bases and the J gene lost 1 base, with 16 bases spanning the gap. Germline V gives CDR1 LNHDA, CDR2 SQIVND (reference sequence). The CDR3 runs 16 residues. Full variable domain (rest looked up from reference TRBV19 and TRBJ1-5): DGGITQSPKYLFRKEGQNVTLSCEQNLNHDAMYWYRQDPGQGLRLIYYSQIVNDFQKGDIAEGYSVSREKKESFPLTVTSAQKNPTAFYLCASRKEGGGSNQPQHFGDGTRLSIL.

A few counts support this clone. CDR3 sequence: CASSSSNQTGVTDTQYF. In nucleotides, the CDR3 is TGCGCCAGCAGCTCCTCTAATCAGACAGGGGTCACAGATACGCAGTATTTT. The J gene is TRBJ2-3, the V gene TRBV5-1, with 8 bases identical to TRBD1. This CDR3 has 17 amino acids. V shed 3 bases and J 2 bases; nucleotides not matched to a gene: 11. CDR1 and CDR2 from the germline V gene are SGHRS and YFSETQ.

The chain uses TRBV7-8 and TRBJ1-4; D is possibly TRBD1 (5 bases). The ends were cut back, 4 bases at V and 10 bases at J, with 10 bases in the middle. There are 12 residues in the CDR3. Germline V gene data show CDR1 as SGHVS and CDR2 as FQNEAQ. In DNA, the CDR3 is TGTGCCAGCAGCTCGGGACTGCGAAAACTGTTTTTT. Translated, it gives CASSSGLRKLFF.

In this sample, this clone turned up a few times. This chain links TRBV7-9 with TRBJ1-4; TRBD1 matches at 10 bases. Germline CDR1 SEHNR, CDR2 FQNEAQ (reference sequence). The CDR3 runs to 15 residues. V was clipped by 2 bases and J by 7 bases; unmatched bases: 4. The CDR3 here is CASSLPTGGGEKLFF. In nucleotides, the CDR3 is TGTGCCAGCAGCTTACCGACAGGGGGCGGTGAAAAACTGTTTTTT.

J is TRBJ1-1 and V is TRBV19; D remains unclear. The CDR3 runs 14 residues. CDR1 is LNHDA and CDR2 is SQIVND in the germline V gene (reference sequence). The ends were cut back, 5 bases at V and 5 bases at J, with 15 bases in the middle. CDR3 loop: CASSGSGLWTEAFF. The CDR3 bases are TGTGCCAGTAGTGGGTCGGGGTTGTGGACTGAAGCTTTCTTT.

The CDR3 reads CARGTVYEQYF. CDR3 coding DNA: TGTGCCCGGGGGACAGTCTACGAGCAGTACTTC. The chain carries TRBV30 and TRBJ2-7; maybe TRBD1 (7 bases). Germline V gene sequence: CDR1 GTSNPN, CDR2 SVGIG (reference sequence). CDR3 length equals 11 residues. Trimming removed 8 bases at V and 3 bases at J, with 11 bases between.

The rearrangement joins TRBV5-4 to TRBJ1-4; 7 bases fit TRBD1. The germline gives CDR1 SGHNT, CDR2 YYREEE (reference sequence). Trimming took 4 bases from V and 8 from J; bases not matched to a gene: 8. The CDR3 consists of 14 residues. CDR3 coding DNA: TGTGCCAGCAGCACAACAGGGGTGGGGGAAAAACTGTTTTTT. This sequence encodes CASSTTGVGEKLFF.